This is a list of T cell receptor beta chains from one sample in a study of STAT3 mutations in large granular lymphocyte leukemia. This table comes from immunoSEQ multiplex PCR, and its TCRdb copy is limited to in-frame clones, with some not included. Of under 35,000 clones detected, around 88% appear once; the ten largest clones hold roughly 13%. Sequencing used peripheral blood mononuclear cells. The source is a man aged 55 to 70 with T-cell large granular lymphocyte leukemia. Some clones in this sample may be carry-over from other donors' samples. Each CDR3 is given with its conserved first and last residue.

V	J	CDR3
TRBV20-1	TRBJ2-1	CSASGFNEQFF
TRBV5-1	TRBJ2-7	CASSLGTGIYEQYF
TRBV19	TRBJ2-7	CASSPRPGLGEQYF
TRBV7-8	TRBJ2-7	CASSPRTLYEQYF
TRBV5-4	TRBJ1-4	CASSSATNEKLFF
TRBV28	TRBJ2-5	CASSLWQPQETQYF
TRBV18	TRBJ1-4	CASSPRAGGPEKLFF
TRBV4-3	TRBJ2-1	CASSQDRIGNEQFF
TRBV11-2	TRBJ2-2	CASSLGFAEANTGELFF
TRBV10-3	TRBJ2-3	CAISGVASTDTQYF
TRBV5-1	TRBJ2-5	CASSLERVRETQYF
TRBV20-1	TRBJ1-1	CSARQNTEAFF
TRBV4-2	TRBJ2-7	CASSLQGGTISEQYF
TRBV30	TRBJ2-5	CACKTGFRETQYF
TRBV6-5	TRBJ2-5	CASTRPGGETQYF
TRBV11-2	TRBJ2-7	CASSLSTSGSQYF
TRBV5-4	TRBJ2-5	CASSPPTARGETQYF
TRBV19	TRBJ2-3	CASKQTDTQYF
TRBV5-1	TRBJ2-5	CASSLELAGETQYF
TRBV5-1	TRBJ2-1	CASSEGPGEQFF
TRBV5-4	TRBJ2-3	CASSLEAIQGPQYF
TRBV5-1	TRBJ2-2	CASSLLWGGELFF
TRBV30	TRBJ2-7	CAWTGSYEQYF
TRBV5-1	TRBJ2-1	CASSLEGRSYNEQFF
TRBV18	TRBJ1-3	CASSPLGHSGNTIYF
TRBV9	TRBJ2-2	CASSGQGSNTGELFF
TRBV28	TRBJ1-1	CASSLQGLEAFF
TRBV5-1	TRBJ1-4	CASSPALGGATNEKLFF
TRBV9	TRBJ2-5	CASSARTGVQETQYF
TRBV5-1	TRBJ2-6	CASSPMPGQGSSGANVLTF
TRBV30	TRBJ1-4	CAWSVSGGGEKLFF
TRBV5-1	TRBJ1-4	CASSLARGLEKLFF
TRBV11-2	TRBJ1-1	CASSWTGGMNTEAFF
TRBV5-4	TRBJ2-3	CASSGATGGTDTQYF
TRBV6-1	TRBJ1-5	CASSEAPGPTPGSNQPQHF
TRBV6-5	TRBJ2-1	CASSYSTGTSRQFF
TRBV7-8	TRBJ2-5	CASIPTDSQETQYF
TRBV29-1	TRBJ2-7	CSVEETSKISGRVYEQYF
TRBV7-8	TRBJ2-3	CASSARGRGPLSTDTQYF
TRBV7-9	TRBJ2-3	CAKSTGTGTDTQYF
TRBV7-5	TRBJ2-7	CARSLAQRGEVEQYF
TRBV7-2	TRBJ1-3	CASTQGGPIYF
TRBV5-8	TRBJ2-7	CASRIPLGEQYF
TRBV7-2	TRBJ1-4	CASRRGEGLPDEKLFF
TRBV5-4	TRBJ2-5	CASSSGPGDQETQYF
TRBV10-3	TRBJ2-5	CAISTSEETQYF
TRBV5-1	TRBJ2-7	CASSIQGVEQYF
TRBV25-1	TRBJ1-2	CASSEGQGATYGYTF
TRBV2	TRBJ1-5	CASSEGGGQGGNQPQHF
TRBV27	TRBJ2-7	CASRRALSGSSYEQYF